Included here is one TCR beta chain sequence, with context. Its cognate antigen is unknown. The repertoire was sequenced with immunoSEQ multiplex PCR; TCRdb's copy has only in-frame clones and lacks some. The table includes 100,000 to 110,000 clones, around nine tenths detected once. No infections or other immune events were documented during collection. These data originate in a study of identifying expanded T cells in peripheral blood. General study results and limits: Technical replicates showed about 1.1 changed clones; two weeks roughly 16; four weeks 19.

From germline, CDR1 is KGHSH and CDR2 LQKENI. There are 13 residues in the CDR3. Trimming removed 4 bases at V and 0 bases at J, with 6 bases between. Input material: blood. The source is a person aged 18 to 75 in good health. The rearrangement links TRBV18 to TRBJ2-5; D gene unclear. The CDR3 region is CASSLRDQETQYF. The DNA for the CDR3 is TGTGCCAGCTCACTTAGGGACCAAGAGACCCAGTACTTC.